This entry lists 28 T cell receptor beta chains sequenced from one sample in a study of shared clonotypes between healthy human individuals. Generated by immunoSEQ multiplex PCR, the TCRdb table keeps only in-frame clones and is missing some. The table records approximately 500,000 clones, 79% of them present only once. Sequences were obtained from PBMCs. These receptors were collected from a woman in her 40s in good health. Some clones in this sample may be carry-over from other donors' samples.

The CDR3 spells CASSLAQRGRTMNTEAFF. The DNA of the CDR3 is TGCGCCAGCAGCTTGGCCCAAAGGGGCCGTACAATGAACACTGAAGCTTTCTTT. The rearrangement links TRBV5-1 to TRBJ1-1, with D tentatively TRBD1 (5 bases). Per germline, CDR1 SGHRS and CDR2 YFSETQ. CDR3 length: 18 amino acids. Between the trimmed V and J ends, which lost 0 bases and 0 bases, there was a span of 18 bases.

The chain combines TRBV7-8 with TRBJ2-2, with D uncertain. Germline lookup yields CDR1 SGHVS and CDR2 FQNEAQ. The V end was cut by 2 bases, the J end by 3 bases, with 13 bases between. The CDR3 runs to 16 residues. In DNA, the CDR3 is TGTGCCAGCAGCTTAACCCTCTTGTGGGACACCGGGGAGCTGTTTTTT. Encoded protein: CASSLTLLWDTGELFF.

This chain links TRBV10-3 with TRBJ1-5; D unclear. The CDR3 is 13 amino acids. The germline V and J ends were trimmed by 7 bases and 1 base, with 8 bases remaining between them. Looked up from germline, CDR1 is ENHRY and CDR2 is SYGVKD. CDR3 sequence reads: CAITGESNQPQHF. The CDR3 DNA follows: TGTGCCATCACTGGGGAGAGCAATCAGCCCCAGCATTTT.

The chain joins TRBV18 to TRBJ1-4; tentatively, D is TRBD1 (5 bases). The V gene's germline CDR1 is KGHSH and CDR2 LQKENI. The CDR3 spans 13 residues. Between the trimmed V and J ends, which lost 5 bases and 7 bases, there was a span of 11 bases. The CDR3 reads CASSKLTVEKLFF. The CDR3 coding sequence is TGTGCCAGCTCAAAATTGACAGTTGAAAAACTGTTTTTT.

V is TRBV6-6 and J is TRBJ1-4; D unresolved. CDR1 is MNHNY and CDR2 is SVGAGI in the germline V gene (reference sequence). The CDR3 contains 13 residues. V dropped 8 bases and J dropped 5 bases, with 12 bases sitting between them. The CDR3 DNA reads TGTGCCAGCCCGACGGGGAAAAATGAAAAACTGTTTTTT. As protein: CASPTGKNEKLFF.

The genes are TRBV28 and TRBJ1-5; D might be TRBD1 (6 bases). The CDR3 spans 17 residues. Trimming stripped 5 bases from V and 0 bases from J, with 17 bases between. The germline V gene encodes CDR1 MDHEN and CDR2 SYDVKM. CDR3 amino acids: CASSTIQGLYSNQPQHF. Here the CDR3 DNA reads TGTGCCAGCAGTACCATACAGGGTTTATATAGCAATCAGCCCCAGCATTTT. The whole variable domain, filled in from reference TRBV28 and TRBJ1-5, reads DVKVTQSSRYLVKRTGEKVFLECVQDMDHENMFWYRQDPGLGLRLIYFSYDVKMKEKGDIPEGYSVSREKKERFSLILESASTNQTSMYLCASSTIQGLYSNQPQHFGDGTRLSIL.

The V gene is TRBV2, the J gene TRBJ2-7; D might be TRBD1 (5 bases). V was clipped by 5 bases and J by 6 bases, with 23 bases between them. The CDR3 runs to 16 residues. CDR1 SNHLY and CDR2 FYNNEI come from the germline V gene. The CDR3 nucleotides read TGTGCCAGCAGTTCGTTTGCAGGGCCGGGCGCCACCGAGCAGTACTTC. It specifies CASSSFAGPGATEQYF.

The rearrangement joins TRBV5-6 to TRBJ2-7, with 9 nucleotides matching TRBD1. V dropped 6 bases and J dropped 2; count of bases not matched to a gene: 9. The length of the CDR3 is 15 residues. The germline V gene has CDR1 SGHDT and CDR2 YYEEEE. The CDR3, as DNA: TGTGCCAGCACCTATCGGACAGGGGCCCCCTACGAGCAGTACTTC. Translating it yields CASTYRTGAPYEQYF.

V is TRBV29-1 and J is TRBJ2-1; TRBD2 matches 8 bases. With 8 bases clipped from V and 7 bases from J, the junction kept 4 bases outside the gene matches. The germline V gene has CDR1 SQVTM and CDR2 ANQGSEA. This CDR3 is 11 amino acids long. The CDR3 loop reads CSLSGMNEQFF. The CDR3 bases are TGCAGCCTTAGCGGGATGAATGAGCAGTTCTTC.

The chain couples TRBV19 to TRBJ2-1; 7 bases line up with TRBD2. The V gene end was trimmed by 2 bases and the J gene end by 10 bases; junction bases not matched to a gene: 11. The CDR3 covers 15 residues. In germline, CDR1 is LNHDA, CDR2 SQIVND (reference sequence). CDR3 in DNA: TGTGCCAGTAGTATAAGCGGGACCACCCCCGGCGAGCAGTTCTTC. Translated, it gives CASSISGTTPGEQFF.

On this clone: Different DNA sequences within this sample yield the same CDR3. The chain has TRBV28 and TRBJ1-1; D might be TRBD1 (5 bases). The CDR3 totals 13 residues. CDR1 is MDHEN and CDR2 is SYDVKM in the germline V gene. Trimming took off 6 bases at V and 4 bases at J, with 12 bases between the two ends. CDR3 region: CASRSTGVTEAFF. The CDR3 bases are TGTGCCAGCAGGAGCACAGGAGTCACTGAAGCTTTCTTT.

The chain uses TRBV11-2 and TRBJ2-1, with 13 nucleotides matching TRBD2. After removal of 5 bases from V and 8 bases from J, the junction contained 9 bases not matched to a gene. Germline-derived CDR1 and CDR2 are SGHAT and FQNNGV. The CDR3 runs 16 residues. CDR3 bases: TGTGCCAGCAGCCCCGAACTAGCGGGAGGGCCCTATGAGCAGTTCTTC. This encodes CASSPELAGGPYEQFF.

V gene TRBV7-8 combines with J gene TRBJ2-1; tentatively, D is TRBD1 or TRBD2 (7 bases each). The CDR3 spans 16 residues. V dropped 5 bases and J dropped 3 bases, with 17 bases sitting between them. From germline, CDR1 is SGHVS and CDR2 FQNEAQ. The DNA for the CDR3 is TGTGCCAGCAGCCGAGGGGGCGGGAGAGGCTACAATGAGCAGTTCTTC. It translates to CASSRGGGRGYNEQFF.

The V call is TRBV6-5, the J call TRBJ2-5; D is undetermined. The last part of the DNA fits TRBJ2-7 better; the J call may be wrong. Germline V gene data show CDR1 as MNHEY and CDR2 as SVGAGI. The CDR3 is made up of 14 amino acids. CDR3 in DNA: TGTGCCAGCAGTTATAGCTATACCTCCTACGAGCAGTACTTC. This sequence encodes CASSYSYTSYEQYF.

This sequence joins TRBV5-5 and TRBJ1-1; D not certain. V lost 2 bases and J lost 2, with 4 bases in between. CDR3 size: 12 residues. Germline assignment: CDR1 SGHKS and CDR2 YYEKEE (reference sequence). CDR3 in amino acids: CASSLTNTEAFF. In DNA, the CDR3 is TGTGCCAGCAGCTTAACAAACACTGAAGCTTTCTTT.

The V call is TRBV7-9, the J call TRBJ2-5; D might be TRBD1 (6 bases). The V end was cut by 5 bases, the J end by 5 bases, with 15 bases between. The CDR3 loop spans 14 amino acids. Germline CDR1 SEHNR, CDR2 FQNEAQ (reference sequence). The CDR3 region is CASSKWDTVETQYF. The CDR3 DNA reads TGTGCCAGCAGCAAGTGGGACACCGTGGAGACCCAGTACTTC.

This sequence joins TRBV11-3 and TRBJ1-1, with TRBD1 matching over 8 bases. After removal of 4 bases from V and 6 bases from J, the junction contained 10 bases not matched to a gene. The length of the CDR3 is 15 residues. Per the germline V gene, CDR1 is SGHNT and CDR2 is YENEEA. The CDR3 DNA reads TGTGCCAGCAGCTCGGGGGCAGGGGGCCTCCCTGAAGCTTTCTTT. Translated: CASSSGAGGLPEAFF.

As regards this clone: Within the sample, other DNA sequences also encode this same CDR3. The V gene is TRBV18, the J gene TRBJ2-5; possibly TRBD1 for D (5 bases). Germline CDR1 is KGHSH and CDR2 is LQKENI. The CDR3 sequence is 13 residues long. Trimming took 1 base from V and 4 from J, leaving 7 bases between them. The CDR3, as DNA: TGTGCCAGCTCACCACAGGGGTTAGAGACCCAGTACTTC. Protein: CASSPQGLETQYF.

The chain has TRBV6-9 and TRBJ2-1; TRBD1 aligns across 9 bases. Trimming removed 0 bases from V and 3 bases from J; junction bases left unmatched: 9. This CDR3 spans 18 amino acids. Looked up from germline, CDR1 is MNHGY and CDR2 is SVAAGI. The CDR3 spells CASSYSNMRDRDYNEQFF. DNA of the CDR3: TGTGCCAGCAGTTATTCGAATATGAGGGACAGGGACTACAATGAGCAGTTCTTC.

CDR3 region: CASSLGTGSNQPQHF. The CDR3, as DNA: TGTGCCAGTAGCCTTGGGACAGGGAGTAATCAGCCCCAGCATTTT. The chain has TRBV19 and TRBJ1-5; the match to TRBD1 covers 9 bases. Germline CDR1 reads LNHDA; CDR2 reads SQIVND (reference sequence). This CDR3 region has 15 residues. Trimming at V came to 6 bases and at J to 4 bases, leaving 7 bases not matched to a gene.

The gene calls are TRBV6-1 and TRBJ2-7, with TRBD1 identical over 7 bases. J gave up 1 base and V 7 bases, and 4 bases lay outside the gene matches. This CDR3 contains 13 residues. From germline, CDR1 is MNHNS and CDR2 SASEGT. CDR3 sequence reads: CASKSGGSYEQYF. The CDR3 DNA reads as TGTGCCAGCAAGTCAGGGGGATCCTACGAGCAGTACTTC.

The rearrangement joins TRBV11-2 to TRBJ2-7; 8 bases agree with TRBD2. The CDR3 has 15 amino acids. Germline CDR1 is SGHAT and CDR2 is FQNNGV. Trimming at V came to 5 bases and at J to 5 bases, leaving 11 bases not matched to a gene. CDR3 DNA sequence: TGTGCCAGCAGCCTATTAAGCGGGAGCTACGACGAGCAGTACTTC. It is translated as CASSLLSGSYDEQYF.

The J gene is TRBJ2-7, the V gene TRBV30, with D hard to call. V gave up 3 bases and J gave up 2 bases, with 8 bases separating them. Germline-derived CDR1 and CDR2 are GTSNPN and SVGIG (reference sequence). The length of the CDR3 is 12 residues. This chain's CDR3 is CAWRGSAYEQYF. As DNA, the CDR3 is TGTGCCTGGAGAGGTTCTGCCTACGAGCAGTACTTC. Full variable domain (remainder filled in from reference TRBV30 and TRBJ2-7): SQTIHQWPATLVQPVGSPLSLECTVEGTSNPNLYWYRQAAGRGLQLLFYSVGIGQISSEVPQNLSASRPQDRQFILSSKKLLLSDSGFYLCAWRGSAYEQYFGPGTRLTVT.

The chain joins TRBV5-5 to TRBJ2-2, with 10 bases aligning to TRBD1. Germline lookup yields CDR1 SGHKS and CDR2 YYEKEE (reference sequence). The CDR3 totals 16 residues. V dropped 0 bases and J dropped 4; count of bases not matched to a gene: 3. The chain's CDR3 is CASSLGDRGTTGELFF. The DNA for the CDR3 is TGTGCCAGCAGCTTGGGGGACAGGGGTACCACCGGGGAGCTGTTTTTT.

On this clone itself: One end of the junction is discordant with germline, which a read error may explain. The chain has TRBV29-1 and TRBJ2-1; D remains ambiguous. This CDR3 has 8 residues. Germline V gene data show CDR1 as SQVTM and CDR2 as ANQGSEA. The CDR3 nucleotides are TGCAGCGTTGGGTTAGGTGTCTTC. It codes for CSVGLGVF.

DNA of the CDR3: TGTGCCACCAGCAACCCCGGGCTTAACACCGGGGAGCTGTTTTTT. Protein sequence: CATSNPGLNTGELFF. The rearrangement uses TRBV15 and TRBJ2-2; D not resolved. Trimming took off 4 bases at V and 2 bases at J, with 11 bases between the two ends. CDR3 size: 15 residues. Germline loops: CDR1 LNHNV, CDR2 YYDKDF (reference sequence). The whole variable domain, filled in from reference TRBV15 and TRBJ2-2, reads DAMVIQNPRYQVTQFGKPVTLSCSQTLNHNVMYWYQQKSSQAPKLLFHYYDKDFNNEADTPDNFQSRRPNTSFCFLDIRSPGLGDTAMYLCATSNPGLNTGELFFGEGSRLTVL.

The genes are TRBV29-1 and TRBJ2-1; 7 bases align to TRBD1. The CDR3 length is 16 residues. After removal of 6 bases from V and 2 bases from J, the junction contained 13 bases not matched to a gene. Germline V gene data show CDR1 as SQVTM and CDR2 as ANQGSEA. CDR3 region: CSVVVQGVQTYNEQFF. CDR3 bases: TGCAGCGTGGTTGTCCAGGGGGTCCAAACCTACAATGAGCAGTTCTTC.

The chain joins TRBV30 to TRBJ2-3; 16 bases align to TRBD2. V lost 7 bases and J lost 4; bases outside the gene matches: 11. The CDR3 length is 17 residues. Germline assignment: CDR1 GTSNPN and CDR2 SVGIG (reference sequence). DNA for the CDR3: TGTGCCTATTCACCGGGACTAGCGGGAGGGCAGGCAGATACGCAGTATTTT. It encodes CAYSPGLAGGQADTQYF. The entire variable domain, with the rest obtained from reference TRBV30 and TRBJ2-3, is as follows: SQTIHQWPATLVQPVGSPLSLECTVEGTSNPNLYWYRQAAGRGLQLLFYSVGIGQISSEVPQNLSASRPQDRQFILSSKKLLLSDSGFYLCAYSPGLAGGQADTQYFGPGTRLTVL.